This is a list of T cell receptor beta chains from one sample in a study of blood T cell repertoires in COVID-19. Sequencing was performed with immunoSEQ multiplex PCR; in TCRdb, only in-frame clones are kept and a portion is missing. Seen here are more than 85,000 clones, over 75% observed once, and the top ten hold roughly 25%. Sequencing used peripheral blood. The receptors here all came from a man at least 80 years old with active or convalescent COVID-19. The CDR3 runs from the conserved cysteine through the conserved F or W. A D gene is named only where the DNA matches it firmly. Size values are once, few and many counts, or a class for expanded clones, and some rows have none.

. | . | TRBJ2-4 | TRBV11-2 | CASSLAGDNNLGIQYF | TGTGCCAGCAGCTTAGCCGGGGACAACAACTTGGGCATTCAGTACTTC
. | . | TRBJ2-7 | TRBV28 | CASRRGVSEQYF | TGTGCCAGCCGCAGGGGCGTGAGCGAGCAGTACTTC
TRBD2 | . | TRBJ2-3 | TRBV4-1 | CASSQGAGGNLDTQYF | TGCGCCAGCAGCCAAGGGGCGGGGGGGAACCTAGATACGCAGTATTTT
. | . | TRBJ2-1 | TRBV18 | CASSPLIGRHRDNEQFF | TGTGCCAGCTCACCTTTAATTGGCAGGCATAGAGACAATGAGCAGTTCTTC
. | . | TRBJ1-4 | TRBV29-1 | CSVNVLTAEGEKLFF | TGCAGCGTAAACGTTCTGACAGCGGAGGGGGAAAAACTGTTTTTT
TRBD1 | . | TRBJ1-4 | TRBV9 | CASSGAYGYAGGNEKLFF | TGTGCCAGCAGCGGCGCTTATGGGTACGCAGGGGGAAATGAAAAACTGTTTTTT
. | . | TRBJ1-1 | TRBV27 | CASSPTDLNTEAFF | TGTGCCAGCAGCCCGACAGACTTGAACACTGAAGCTTTCTTT
TRBD1 | once | TRBJ1-2 | TRBV19 | CASSITGQGHGYTF | TGTGCCAGTAGTATAACGGGACAGGGCCATGGCTACACCTTC
TRBD2 | . | TRBJ2-2 | TRBV5-1 | CASSWKGGETGELFF | TGCGCCAGCAGTTGGAAGGGAGGGGAGACCGGGGAGCTGTTTTTT
. | . | TRBJ1-2 | TRBV7-2 | CASSLVSRVPPIYGYTF | TGTGCCAGCAGCTTAGTCTCGCGGGTGCCGCCAATATATGGCTACACCTTC
. | . | TRBJ2-7 | TRBV7-9 | CASSSQTGSSYEQYF | TGTGCCAGCAGCTCTCAGACAGGCAGCTCCTACGAGCAGTACTTC
TRBD1 | . | TRBJ2-5 | TRBV25-1 | CASSDPYRGDETQYF | TGTGCCAGCAGTGATCCCTACAGGGGGGACGAGACCCAGTACTTC
TRBD1 | . | TRBJ1-5 | TRBV4-1 | CASSQDHTGQQNQPQHF | TGCGCCAGCAGCCAAGATCATACGGGACAGCAAAATCAGCCCCAGCATTTT
TRBD1 | . | TRBJ2-7 | TRBV27 | CASSDTGGSSYEQYF | TGTGCCAGCAGCGACACAGGGGGCAGCTCCTACGAGCAGTACTTC
TRBD1 | . | TRBJ2-7 | TRBV19 | CASSINTGGVYEQYF | TGTGCCAGTAGTATAAACACAGGGGGCGTCTACGAGCAGTACTTC
TRBD2 | . | TRBJ2-7 | TRBV7-2 | CASSLVLAGNYEQYF | TGTGCCAGCAGCTTGGTGCTAGCGGGGAACTACGAGCAGTACTTC
. | . | TRBJ2-7 | TRBV28 | CATIMGGLHYEQYF | TGTGCCACCATCATGGGCGGGCTCCACTACGAGCAGTACTTC
TRBD2 | . | TRBJ2-5 | TRBV6-6 | CASSPSGGAETQYF | TGTGCCAGCAGCCCTAGCGGGGGGGCGGAGACCCAGTACTTC
. | . | TRBJ1-5 | TRBV7-2 | CASSSQGGQPQHF | TGTGCCAGCAGCTCACAGGGTGGTCAGCCCCAGCATTTT
. | once | TRBJ2-5 | TRBV24-1 | CATSGPGQGSQETQYF | TGTGCCACCAGTGGACCGGGACAAGGGAGCCAAGAGACCCAGTACTTC
TRBD1 | . | TRBJ2-7 | TRBV6-6 | CASRTPGTGMDEQYF | TGTGCCAGCAGAACCCCCGGGACAGGGATGGACGAGCAGTACTTC
. | . | TRBJ2-3 | TRBV5-6 | CASSLVSADTQYF | TGTGCCAGCAGCTTGGTGTCAGCAGATACGCAGTATTTT